Sequencing of this TCR beta chain was carried out in a study of T cell changes during pregnancy in multiple sclerosis. Sequenced by immunoSEQ multiplex PCR; TCRdb stores in-frame clones only, minus some. The sample comprises 45,000 to 60,000 clones, roughly nine tenths of which are singletons, and under 3.5% rests with the top ten. The CDR3 runs to 17 residues. Trimming at V came to 5 bases and at J to 3 bases, leaving 12 bases not matched to a gene. The germline V gene encodes CDR1 PRHDT and CDR2 FYEKMQ (reference sequence). The chain couples TRBV13 to TRBJ2-3; TRBD2 matches 9 bases. This clonotype was sampled from a female donor with multiple sclerosis, enrolled in a pregnancy study. The sample was CD8+ T cells from peripheral blood mononuclear cells, taken before pregnancy. CDR3 nucleotides: TGTGCCAGCAGCCCAAACGTAGCGGGGGAGGTAACAGATACGCAGTATTTT. This codes for CASSPNVAGEVTDTQYF. The full variable domain, completed using reference TRBV13 and TRBJ2-3, is AAGVIQSPRHLIKEKRETATLKCYPIPRHDTVYWYQQGPGQDPQFLISFYEKMQSDKGSIPDRFSAQQFSDYHSELNMSSLELGDSALYFCASSPNVAGEVTDTQYFGPGTRLTVL.